The rows below give T cell receptor beta chains drawn from one sample of a study of T cells in Graves' hyperthyroidism and ophthalmopathy. Via MiXCR, TCRdb re-called the multiplex PCR reads, giving one row per CDR3 protein. The sample lists fewer than 500,000 distinct CDR3 sequences, roughly 15% seen once, with about 12% in the top ten. What was sequenced was blood. Every receptor here comes from a man aged 18 to 30 with Graves' ophthalmopathy. Both conserved end residues are part of each CDR3. A D gene is named only where the DNA matches it firmly. Rows may omit the clone size; those that give it use once, few, many or a size class.

V: TRBV5-1; length: 15; D: TRBD1; J: TRBJ2-1; size: many; DNA: TGCGCCAGCAGCTTGGGACAGGGGATCTACAATGAGCAGTTCTTC; CDR3: CASSLGQGIYNEQFF
V: TRBV18; length: 13; D: NA; J: TRBJ2-5; size: many; DNA: TGTGCCAGCTCACCACAGGGTTTCGAGACCCAGTACTTC; CDR3: CASSPQGFETQYF
V: TRBV11-2; length: 12; D: NA; J: TRBJ2-2; size: many; DNA: TGTGCCAGCAGCTTAGGGGCCGGGGAGCTGTTTTTT; CDR3: CASSLGAGELFF
V: TRBV25-1; length: 13; D: NA; J: TRBJ1-6; size: NA; DNA: TGTGCCAGCAGCAACCGACAGGATTCACCCCTCCACTTT; CDR3: CASSNRQDSPLHF
V: TRBV5-1; length: 14; D: NA; J: TRBJ1-1; size: many; DNA: TGCGCCAGCGGGGAGGGAGGGAGGAACACTGAAGCTTTCTTT; CDR3: CASGEGGRNTEAFF
V: TRBV7-2; length: 18; D: NA; J: TRBJ1-1; size: many; DNA: TGTGCCAGCAGCTTGATGGCGGGCAGGCCCTTTATGAACACTGAAGCTTTCTTT; CDR3: CASSLMAGRPFMNTEAFF
V: TRBV5-6; length: 17; D: NA; J: TRBJ1-4; size: NA; DNA: TGTGCCAGCAGCTTGGTTCTAAGGGGGACACTTAATGAAAAACTGTTTTTT; CDR3: CASSLVLRGTLNEKLFF
V: TRBV10-2; length: 16; D: TRBD2; J: TRBJ2-7; size: NA; DNA: TGCGCCAGCAGTGATACGGTAGCGGGGGGCGCCTACGAGCAGTACTTC; CDR3: CASSDTVAGGAYEQYF
V: TRBV5-5; length: 13; D: NA; J: TRBJ1-6; size: NA; DNA: TGTGCCAGCAGCCTGATTCATAATTCACCCCTCCACTTT; CDR3: CASSLIHNSPLHF
V: TRBV9; length: 13; D: TRBD1; J: TRBJ2-7; size: many; DNA: TGTGCCAGCAGCGTAACCTCAGGGGGCGAGCAGTACTTC; CDR3: CASSVTSGGEQYF
V: TRBV10-1; length: 13; D: TRBD1; J: TRBJ1-1; size: NA; DNA: TGCGCCAGCAGGGACAGGGGGTCCACTGAAGCTTTCTTT; CDR3: CASRDRGSTEAFF
V: TRBV6-5; length: 14; D: NA; J: TRBJ2-5; size: many; DNA: TGTGCCAGCAGTTACTCCAGGGGGGCAGAGACCCAGTACTTC; CDR3: CASSYSRGAETQYF
V: TRBV7-3; length: 15; D: NA; J: TRBJ2-4; size: few; DNA: TGTGCCAGCAGCACAACCTCCGGCTCGGGCTCCATTCAGTACTTC; CDR3: CASSTTSGSGSIQYF
V: TRBV11-2; length: 14; D: NA; J: TRBJ1-5; size: many; DNA: TGTGCCAGCAGCTTAGATGAGGGTTCTCAGCCCCAGCATTTT; CDR3: CASSLDEGSQPQHF
V: TRBV3-1; length: 20; D: TRBD2; J: TRBJ2-2; size: NA; DNA: TGTGCCAGCAGCCAACGCGCACGGGCGGCGGGGGGTAGTTTGTCCGGGGAGCTGTTTTTT; CDR3: CASSQRARAAGGSLSGELFF
V: TRBV18; length: 17; D: NA; J: TRBJ1-3; size: few; DNA: TGTGCCAGCTCACCACCATCGCAGGGGTCAACTGGAAACACCATATATTTT; CDR3: CASSPPSQGSTGNTIYF
V: TRBV6-5; length: 16; D: TRBD1; J: TRBJ1-4; size: many; DNA: TGTGCCAGCAGTTACGAACAGGGGAAAACTAATGAAAAACTGTTTTTT; CDR3: CASSYEQGKTNEKLFF
V: TRBV11-2; length: 15; D: NA; J: TRBJ2-7; size: many; DNA: TGTGCCAGCAGCTTAGAAACATGGGCCCCCTACGAGCAGTACTTC; CDR3: CASSLETWAPYEQYF
V: TRBV28; length: 13; D: NA; J: TRBJ1-6; size: NA; DNA: TGTGCCAGCAGTTTGAGGGGGGCTTCACCCCTCCACTTT; CDR3: CASSLRGASPLHF
V: TRBV3-1; length: 14; D: NA; J: TRBJ1-5; size: many; DNA: TGTGCCAGCAGCCCTAGGAGGGGCAATCAGCCCCAGCATTTT; CDR3: CASSPRRGNQPQHF
V: TRBV7-6; length: 17; D: TRBD2; J: TRBJ2-1; size: NA; DNA: TGTGCCAGCAGCTTAGTTACTAGCGGGGGGGCTTACAATGAGCAGTTCTTC; CDR3: CASSLVTSGGAYNEQFF
V: TRBV4-1; length: 16; D: NA; J: TRBJ2-3; size: NA; DNA: TGCGCCAGCAGCAGTTTGGCAGGGGGGTTGACAGATACGCAGTATTTT; CDR3: CASSSLAGGLTDTQYF
V: TRBV6-1; length: 15; D: NA; J: TRBJ2-7; size: many; DNA: TGTGCCAGCAAGCCCGGGGTTGACGCGACCTACGAGCAGTACTTC; CDR3: CASKPGVDATYEQYF
V: TRBV4-1; length: 12; D: NA; J: TRBJ2-2; size: NA; DNA: TGCGCCAGCAGCCAAGAATACGGGGAGCTGTTTTTT; CDR3: CASSQEYGELFF
V: TRBV29-1; length: 14; D: NA; J: TRBJ2-2; size: NA; DNA: TGCAGCGTTCATAACGGGGTAGCGGCCGGGGAGCTGTTTTTT; CDR3: CSVHNGVAAGELFF
V: TRBV30; length: 16; D: TRBD2; J: TRBJ2-5; size: few; DNA: TGTGCCTGGAGTGACCGAGGCACCGGGAGGCGAGAGACCCAGTACTTC; CDR3: CAWSDRGTGRRETQYF
V: TRBV6-1; length: 15; D: TRBD2; J: TRBJ2-1; size: few; DNA: TGTGCCAGCACGAGAAGGACTAGCGGGAGTAGTGAGCAGTTCTTC; CDR3: CASTRRTSGSSEQFF
V: TRBV18; length: 17; D: TRBD1; J: TRBJ2-1; size: few; DNA: TGTGCCAGCTCACCTTACGAAAACAGGGGTGCTCTCAATGAGCAGTTCTTC; CDR3: CASSPYENRGALNEQFF
V: TRBV6-1; length: 15; D: TRBD2; J: TRBJ2-1; size: few; DNA: TGTGCCAGCAGTCGGGCCCTAGCGGGGGGGACTGAGCAGTTCTTC; CDR3: CASSRALAGGTEQFF
V: TRBV11-1; length: 13; D: NA; J: TRBJ2-7; size: many; DNA: TGTGCCAGCAGATCTGCGGAGGGCAGCGAGCAGTACTTC; CDR3: CASRSAEGSEQYF
V: TRBV10-3; length: 12; D: NA; J: TRBJ2-1; size: many; DNA: TGTGCCATCAGTGAGTGGAGGAATGAGCAGTTCTTC; CDR3: CAISEWRNEQFF
V: TRBV13; length: 13; D: NA; J: TRBJ2-1; size: many; DNA: TGTGCCAGCAGCCGTCCTCTGGCGGATGAGCAGTTCTTC; CDR3: CASSRPLADEQFF
V: TRBV20-1; length: 15; D: NA; J: TRBJ2-7; size: few; DNA: TGCAGTGCTAGGGAGACAGGACCGGTTACCTACGAGCAGTACTTC; CDR3: CSARETGPVTYEQYF
V: TRBV29-1; length: 10; D: NA; J: TRBJ1-2; size: many; DNA: TGCAGCGTTGATGGGGCTGGCTACACCTTC; CDR3: CSVDGAGYTF
V: TRBV11-2; length: 14; D: NA; J: TRBJ2-7; size: many; DNA: TGTGCCAGCAGCTTCGGGACAAGTACCTACGAGCAGTACTTC; CDR3: CASSFGTSTYEQYF
V: TRBV20-1; length: 12; D: NA; J: TRBJ1-4; size: NA; DNA: TGCAGTGCTAGAGATCCCGGGGAAAAACTGTTTTTT; CDR3: CSARDPGEKLFF
V: TRBV11-2; length: 17; D: TRBD2; J: TRBJ2-5; size: NA; DNA: TGTGCCAGCAGCGCCCGACTAGCGGGGGGCGGAGAAGAGACCCAGTACTTC; CDR3: CASSARLAGGGEETQYF